These 21 T cell receptor beta chains came from one sample sequenced in a study of identical twins. From the 5' RACE reads, TCRdb called clonotypes with MiXCR, one entry per CDR3 protein. The sample shows some 460,000 distinct CDR3 sequences, over 12% of them seen only once. These data are also associated with another study on yellow fever vaccine responses in identical twins.

What was sequenced was CD4+ T cells sorted from blood. These receptors came from a woman under 30 in good health.

This clonotype was detected only a few times. The gene calls are TRBV27 and TRBJ2-1; the D is unclear. Germline V gives CDR1 MNHEY, CDR2 SMNVEV (reference sequence). This CDR3 is 15 amino acids long. V dropped 5 bases and J dropped 6 bases, with 17 bases sitting between them. In DNA, the CDR3 is TGTGCCAGCAGTCCCTTGAGAGTCCCCTCCAATGAGCAGTTCTTC. Residues: CASSPLRVPSNEQFF.

This chain joins TRBV29-1 and TRBJ2-2; D is ambiguous. Germline assignment: CDR1 SQVTM and CDR2 ANQGSEA. CDR3 length equals 12 residues. V dropped 4 bases and J dropped 2 bases, with 5 bases sitting between them. The CDR3 bases are TGCAGCGTTGGACACAACACCGGGGAGCTGTTTTTT. It encodes CSVGHNTGELFF.

This clonotype occurred a few times. The chain is built from TRBV27 and TRBJ2-3, with 7 positions matching TRBD1. V shed 7 bases, J shed 3 bases, and the junction held 10 bases outside the gene matches. The CDR3 consists of 15 residues. Germline V gene data show CDR1 as MNHEY and CDR2 as SMNVEV (reference sequence). DNA of the CDR3: TGTGCCAGCACTCTAACAGGGGTGAGGACAGATACGCAGTATTTT. This translates into CASTLTGVRTDTQYF.

This clonotype was seen a few times. The rearrangement joins TRBV20-1 to TRBJ2-3, with 9 bases aligning to TRBD2. Germline CDR1 DFQATT, CDR2 SNEGSKA (reference sequence). V shed 7 bases and J 2 bases; nucleotides not matched to a gene: 10. The CDR3 spans 15 residues. The CDR3 sequence is CSGRSGGTLTDTQYF. DNA of the CDR3: TGCAGTGGAAGGAGCGGGGGGACCCTCACAGATACGCAGTATTTT.

The V gene is TRBV7-2, the J gene TRBJ1-2; weak D call: TRBD1 (6 bases). The CDR3 is made up of 12 amino acids. CDR1 is SGHTA, CDR2 FQGNSA, per germline. V lost 5 bases to trimming and J lost 9 bases, with 13 bases between them. The CDR3 protein is CASSTRQESYTF. CDR3 DNA sequence: TGTGCCAGCAGCACCCGACAGGAGAGCTACACCTTC. The whole variable domain, filled in from reference TRBV7-2 and TRBJ1-2, reads GAGVSQSPSNKVTEKGKDVELRCDPISGHTALYWYRQSLGQGLEFLIYFQGNSAPDKSGLPSDRFSAERTGGSVSTLTIQRTQQEDSAVYLCASSTRQESYTFGSGTRLTVV.

This clonotype has just a few counts. The CDR3 sequence is CSGTGTGGKYGYTF. The CDR3 nucleotides are TGCAGTGGGACGGGTACAGGGGGGAAATATGGCTACACCTTC. The gene calls are TRBV20-1 and TRBJ1-2; 8 positions match TRBD1. With 7 bases clipped from V and 5 bases from J, the junction kept 12 bases outside the gene matches. The CDR3 totals 14 residues. Germline V gene lookup returns CDR1 DFQATT and CDR2 SNEGSKA (reference sequence).

Ten or more counts support this clonotype. The chain employs TRBV3-1 and TRBJ2-7; a weak D match, TRBD2 (5 bases). V lost 4 bases, J lost 2 bases, and 9 bases lay in between. The CDR3 covers 13 residues. Per the germline V gene, CDR1 is LGHDT and CDR2 is YNNKEL (reference sequence). The CDR3 DNA reads as TGTGCCAGCAGCCGAGGGCTTACCTACGAGCAGTACTTC. It codes for CASSRGLTYEQYF.

This clonotype was counted a few times. This sequence joins TRBV5-1 and TRBJ2-1; no definite D call. Germline V lookup: CDR1 SGHRS, CDR2 YFSETQ. The CDR3 totals 14 residues. Trimming stripped 5 bases from V and 2 bases from J, with 11 bases between. In nucleotides, the CDR3 is TGCGCCAGCAGTCCAAATGGGGCCTACAATGAGCAGTTCTTC. Encoded protein: CASSPNGAYNEQFF.

This clonotype occurred many times. V usage is TRBV29-1 and J usage is TRBJ2-7; D is possibly TRBD2 (6 bases). V was trimmed by 3 bases and J by 2 bases, leaving 11 bases between them. Germline CDR1 SQVTM, CDR2 ANQGSEA. This CDR3 spans 13 amino acids. The chain's CDR3 is CSVEEGPPYEQYF. In DNA, the CDR3 is TGCAGCGTTGAGGAGGGACCCCCCTACGAGCAGTACTTC.

The chain couples TRBV24-1 to TRBJ2-7; 8 bases line up with TRBD1. Germline loops: CDR1 KGHDR, CDR2 SFDVKD. With V trimmed by 5 bases and J by 9 bases, 11 bases remained unmatched. The CDR3 is 14 amino acids. The CDR3 nucleotides read TGTGCCACCAGTGGAACGGGCAGGGGGCAGCTGCAGTACTTC. Its protein is CATSGTGRGQLQYF.

The V gene is TRBV12-3 or TRBV12-4, the J gene TRBJ2-7, with 8 bases matching TRBD2. The CDR3 covers 16 residues. V was clipped by 2 bases and J by 6 bases; unmatched bases: 12. CDR3 bases: TGTGCCAGCAGTTTACTCGCCGGGAGGGCTACTGGCGAGCAGTACTTC. It yields the protein CASSLLAGRATGEQYF.

The chain is built from TRBV7-9 and TRBJ2-5; 10 bases are a match to TRBD2. The germline V gene has CDR1 SEHNR and CDR2 FQNEAQ (reference sequence). The CDR3 extends over 16 amino acids. Trimming removed 0 bases from V and 5 bases from J; junction bases left unmatched: 6. The CDR3 region is CASSLARLAGEETQYF. CDR3 nucleotide sequence: TGTGCCAGCAGCTTAGCACGGCTAGCGGGAGAGGAGACCCAGTACTTC.

This rearrangement joins TRBV20-1 to TRBJ2-1; no definite D call. The V gene lost 5 bases and the J gene lost 0 bases, with 11 bases spanning the gap. CDR3 size: 14 residues. Germline V gives CDR1 DFQATT, CDR2 SNEGSKA (reference sequence). The CDR3 coding sequence is TGCAGTGCTCGACATACGCCCTCCTACAATGAGCAGTTCTTC. It is translated as CSARHTPSYNEQFF.

This clonotype showed up many times. The chain employs TRBV3-1 and TRBJ2-7; D is ambiguous. This CDR3 has 12 amino acids. The V end was cut by 1 base, the J end by 3 bases, with 4 bases between. Germline V CDR1 and CDR2: LGHDT, YNNKEL (reference sequence). The CDR3 DNA reads TGTGCCAGCAGCCAAGTGGGCTACGAGCAGTACTTC. This translates into CASSQVGYEQYF.

This clonotype was observed a handful of times. J is TRBJ2-3 and V is TRBV29-1, with D tentatively TRBD1 (6 bases). This CDR3 contains 14 residues. With 1 base removed from V and 2 bases from J, the gap between germline ends came to 10 bases. Per germline, CDR1 SQVTM and CDR2 ANQGSEA. CDR3 nucleotides: TGCAGCGTTGAAGGGGGGCTACACACAGATACGCAGTATTTT. This translates into CSVEGGLHTDTQYF.

This clonotype has just a few counts. The genes are TRBV28 and TRBJ2-2, with D perhaps assigned TRBD1 or TRBD2 (5 bases each). Germline loops: CDR1 MDHEN, CDR2 SYDVKM. V was cut by 4 bases and J by 6 bases, with 9 bases left in between. CDR3 length: 13 residues. The CDR3 nucleotides read TGTGCCAGCAGTTCGGGGCAGGCCGGGGAGCTGTTTTTT. It is translated as CASSSGQAGELFF.

This clonotype was observed a few times. The CDR3 region is CASSRQSTDTQYF. The DNA of the CDR3 is TGTGCCAGCAGTCGGCAGAGCACAGATACGCAGTATTTT. The V call is TRBV14, the J call TRBJ2-3; no firm D call. Trimming took off 6 bases at V and 0 bases at J, with 7 bases between the two ends. There are 13 residues in the CDR3. The germline gives CDR1 SGHDN, CDR2 FVKESK. Complete variable domain (other parts from reference TRBV14 and TRBJ2-3): EAGVTQFPSHSVIEKGQTVTLRCDPISGHDNLYWYRRVMGKEIKFLLHFVKESKQDESGMPNNRFLAERTGGTYSTLKVQPAELEDSGVYFCASSRQSTDTQYFGPGTRLTVL.

There are a few counts of this clonotype. An end of the junction differs from the germline gene, which may be a read error. The J gene is TRBJ2-5, the V gene TRBV7-9; D unclear. The germline V gene encodes CDR1 SEHNR and CDR2 FQNEAQ (reference sequence). The CDR3 length is 12 residues. The CDR3 DNA follows: TGTGCCAGCAGCTTTCACCAGGAGACCCAGTACTTC. Protein product: CASSFHQETQYF.

The sample holds a few counts of this clonotype. The rearrangement links TRBV2 to TRBJ2-3; weak D call: TRBD2 (6 bases). The CDR3 extends over 15 amino acids. Germline V CDR1 and CDR2: SNHLY, FYNNEI. The V end was cut by 3 bases, the J end by 5 bases, with 15 bases between. DNA of the CDR3: TGTGCCAGCAGTGAGGCGCCGGAGGGAGGAGATACGCAGTATTTT. It encodes CASSEAPEGGDTQYF.

This clonotype turned up a few times. One end of the junction is discordant with germline, which a read error may explain. V is TRBV7-9 and J is TRBJ2-1; TRBD1 matches 8 bases. This CDR3 contains 14 residues. Germline V gene data show CDR1 as SEHNR and CDR2 as FQNEAQ (reference sequence). The CDR3 DNA follows: TGTGCCAGCAGATTAGGACAGGGAGACAATGAGCAGTTCTTC. Translated: CASRLGQGDNEQFF.

This clonotype was seen ten or more times. The chain employs TRBV20-1 and TRBJ2-2; no reliable D call. Per the germline V gene, CDR1 is DFQATT and CDR2 is SNEGSKA (reference sequence). This CDR3 region has 11 residues. Trimming pared 6 bases from V and 5 bases from J, leaving 7 bases between. The CDR3 protein is CSALLTGELFF. The CDR3 nucleotides are TGCAGTGCGCTGTTAACCGGGGAGCTGTTTTTT.